The clone carrying this T cell receptor (beta chain) has a single count. Its cognate antigen is unknown. The data originate from a study of T cells in Graves' hyperthyroidism and ophthalmopathy. Notes on the study in general: Blood also carried most thyroid clonotypes expanded above 0.001. Ophthalmopathy was distinguished from stable hyperthyroidism by 13 V-J signatures.

Amplification targeted TCR beta CDR3 regions from RNA transcripts. First-round RT-PCR targeting the TCR CDR3 was performed with the HTBI primer set. TCRdb passed the multiplex PCR reads through MiXCR, listing each CDR3 protein once. In the table there are almost 250,000 distinct CDR3 sequences, almost 25% of which are singletons. Trimming removed 0 bases at V and 2 bases at J, with 7 bases between. CDR1 is MNHEY, CDR2 SVGAGI, per germline. CDR3 length equals 14 residues. Diagnoses used clinical symptoms, serum thyroxine and TRAb, thyroid ultrasound and orbital computed tomography. Sequencing input: blood. This chain connects TRBV6-5 to TRBJ1-2, with no clear D. The origin of this receptor is a woman in her 40s with Graves' ophthalmopathy. The CDR3 is CASSYSRSNYGYTF. The CDR3 DNA reads TGTGCCAGCAGTTACTCACGGTCCAACTATGGCTACACCTTC.